Listed below are T cell receptor beta chains from one sample, sequenced in a study of cytomegalovirus exposure and HLA in healthy donors. Method: immunoSEQ multiplex PCR; TCRdb's copy keeps in-frame clones and lacks some. The sample shows roughly 110,000 clones, about 80% of them seen only once. The sequencing input was PBMCs. The receptor source for this set is a woman between 40 and 50 years old in good health and CMV-seropositive. Both conserved end residues are part of each CDR3. The order of the fields is clone size, CDR3 length, V gene, J gene, D gene, CDR3 DNA, CDR3 protein. The D gene is left open where the match is weak. Some rows have no size entry. The others give once, few or many, or a class for an expanded clone.

abundance: NA
len: 13
v_gene: TRBV29-1
j_gene: TRBJ1-2
d_gene: NA
CDR3nt: TGCAGCGTCCAATCGGTCGTATGGTATGGCTACACCTTC
CDR3aa: CSVQSVVWYGYTF

abundance: NA
len: 18
v_gene: TRBV19
j_gene: TRBJ2-1
d_gene: NA
CDR3nt: TGTGCCAGTAAACGAGTGGGCCTCCGGGACACCCTTAACAATGAGCAGTTCTTC
CDR3aa: CASKRVGLRDTLNNEQFF

abundance: NA
len: 15
v_gene: TRBV5-6
j_gene: TRBJ1-5
d_gene: NA
CDR3nt: TGTGCCAGCAGCTTCGGGGGGGCGAACAATCAGCCCCAGCATTTT
CDR3aa: CASSFGGANNQPQHF

abundance: few
len: 18
v_gene: TRBV7-2
j_gene: TRBJ1-1
d_gene: NA
CDR3nt: TGTGCCAGCAGCTTAGGTTCATCGAGGGCACGAAGGAACACTGAAGCTTTCTTT
CDR3aa: CASSLGSSRARRNTEAFF

abundance: NA
len: 14
v_gene: TRBV2
j_gene: TRBJ2-2
d_gene: TRBD2
CDR3nt: TGTGCCAGCAGTCTAGGACTAGCCGCCGGGGAGCTGTTTTTT
CDR3aa: CASSLGLAAGELFF

abundance: NA
len: 15
v_gene: TRBV4-1
j_gene: TRBJ1-1
d_gene: NA
CDR3nt: TGCGCCAGCAGCCAAGTGGGTCAGGGAGGCACTGAAGCTTTCTTT
CDR3aa: CASSQVGQGGTEAFF

abundance: NA
len: 15
v_gene: TRBV18
j_gene: TRBJ1-6
d_gene: TRBD1
CDR3nt: TGTGCCAGCTCACCGACAGGGAGAGAAAATTCACCCCTCCACTTT
CDR3aa: CASSPTGRENSPLHF

abundance: NA
len: 14
v_gene: TRBV6-5
j_gene: TRBJ2-7
d_gene: NA
CDR3nt: TGTGCCAGCAGTTACTTGGCGGATTCCTACGAGCAGTACTTC
CDR3aa: CASSYLADSYEQYF

abundance: NA
len: 17
v_gene: TRBV7-2
j_gene: TRBJ2-1
d_gene: TRBD2
CDR3nt: TGTGCCAGCAGCGTAGGACTAGCGGGGAATGGGGGCAATGAGCAGTTCTTC
CDR3aa: CASSVGLAGNGGNEQFF

abundance: NA
len: 14
v_gene: TRBV9
j_gene: TRBJ2-5
d_gene: TRBD1
CDR3nt: TGTGCCAGCAGCCCGAAGGGGGCTCAAGAGACCCAGTACTTC
CDR3aa: CASSPKGAQETQYF

abundance: NA
len: 15
v_gene: TRBV12-5
j_gene: TRBJ2-3
d_gene: TRBD2
CDR3nt: TGTGCTAGTGGTGCCGGACTAGCGGGGACAGATACGCAGTATTTT
CDR3aa: CASGAGLAGTDTQYF

abundance: NA
len: 13
v_gene: TRBV28
j_gene: TRBJ2-2
d_gene: NA
CDR3nt: TGTGCCAGCAGTTCCGGACACGCCGGGGAGCTGTTTTTT
CDR3aa: CASSSGHAGELFF

abundance: once
len: 17
v_gene: TRBV18
j_gene: TRBJ2-1
d_gene: TRBD1
CDR3nt: TGTGCCAGCTCATCGGGACAGGGAATCAGCTCCTACAATGAGCAGTTCTTC
CDR3aa: CASSSGQGISSYNEQFF

abundance: NA
len: 11
v_gene: TRBV19
j_gene: TRBJ2-3
d_gene: NA
CDR3nt: TGTGCCAGTAAAACAGGAGATACGCAGTATTTT
CDR3aa: CASKTGDTQYF

abundance: NA
len: 15
v_gene: TRBV5-1
j_gene: TRBJ2-7
d_gene: NA
CDR3nt: TGCGCCAGCAGCTTGGCCAATTCGGTAACCTACGAGCAGTACTTC
CDR3aa: CASSLANSVTYEQYF

abundance: NA
len: 15
v_gene: TRBV5-6
j_gene: TRBJ2-3
d_gene: TRBD2
CDR3nt: TGTGCCAGCAGCGAATTAGCGGGGGGCCTTCAGTCGCAGTATTTT
CDR3aa: CASSELAGGLQSQYF

abundance: NA
len: 14
v_gene: TRBV5-1
j_gene: TRBJ1-1
d_gene: TRBD1
CDR3nt: TGCGCCAGCAGCTTGTATGGACAGGCAGGTGAAGCTTTCTTT
CDR3aa: CASSLYGQAGEAFF

abundance: NA
len: 14
v_gene: TRBV4-2
j_gene: TRBJ2-3
d_gene: NA
CDR3nt: TGTGCCAGCAGCCAGGCCCCCGAAGCCAGGGTGCAGTATTTT
CDR3aa: CASSQAPEARVQYF

abundance: NA
len: 13
v_gene: TRBV29-1
j_gene: TRBJ2-7
d_gene: NA
CDR3nt: TGCAGCGTTGCGCGGGACGGGGTAAGCGAGCAGTACTTC
CDR3aa: CSVARDGVSEQYF